This T cell receptor beta chain was profiled in a study of T cell changes during pregnancy in multiple sclerosis. TCRdb keeps only in-frame clones here, not all; method: immunoSEQ multiplex PCR. This table has about 39,000 clones, over 80% appearing once. Sequenced here: CD8+ T cells from peripheral blood mononuclear cells, sampled before pregnancy. This sequence was found in a female donor with multiple sclerosis, enrolled in a pregnancy study.

The CDR3 nucleotides are TGTGCCAGCAGTGAGGTGGGAGGAGGCTACGAGCAGTACTTC. Encoded protein: CASSEVGGGYEQYF. V usage is TRBV2 and J usage is TRBJ2-7, with TRBD2 as a possible D gene (6 bases). The germline V gene encodes CDR1 SNHLY and CDR2 FYNNEI. There are 14 residues in the CDR3. With 3 bases removed from V and 3 bases from J, the gap between germline ends came to 12 bases.